Presented here are 27 T cell receptor beta chains from one specimen sequenced in a study of persistence of HIV-infected CD4 T cells. The immunoSEQ assay was version 4, run in survey mode. Profiling relied on immunoSEQ multiplex PCR, and the TCRdb table lists in-frame clones only, not all of them. There are 25,000 to 35,000 clones in the sample; roughly 78% occur only once, and approximately 5% lies in the top ten. The stimulus was lysate of CMV-infected fibroblasts, around 11 ug/mL. Memory cells lacking CD40L and CD69 with high CD45RO were sorted. For these TCRs, the target antigens are not known. The specimen comprised CD4+ T cells sorted from PBMCs after roughly 18-hour stimulation, sampled from a patient who received antiretroviral therapy. These receptors came from an adult man with HIV who was CMV-seropositive.

In this sample, this clone turned up once. The gene calls are TRBV9 and TRBJ2-2, with 8 bases matching TRBD1. V trimming: 4 bases; J trimming: 6 bases; junction bases outside the gene matches: 11. The CDR3 sequence is 16 residues long. The germline V gene has CDR1 SGDLS and CDR2 YYNGEE. The DNA for the CDR3 is TGTGCCAGCAGCCCCCACTTGACAGGGGTGGCCGGGGAGCTGTTTTTT. It translates to CASSPHLTGVAGELFF.

The chain is built from TRBV7-9 and TRBJ2-1; a possible D gene is TRBD1 (6 bases). Trimming removed 5 bases from V and 10 bases from J, with 15 bases in between. This CDR3 spans 13 amino acids. From germline, CDR1 is SEHNR and CDR2 FQNEAQ (reference sequence). CDR3 sequence reads: CASSPRTEGEQFF. CDR3 sequence (DNA): TGTGCCAGCAGCCCGCGGACAGAAGGAGAGCAGTTCTTC.

This clone was detected only once. The rearrangement joins TRBV6-5 to TRBJ2-2, with TRBD1 identical over 7 bases. V trimming: 6 bases; J trimming: 1 base; junction bases outside the gene matches: 5. The CDR3 length is 15 residues. The germline V gene encodes CDR1 MNHEY and CDR2 SVGAGI. The CDR3 here is CASRKGQWNTGELFF. Written as DNA, the CDR3 is TGTGCCAGCAGGAAGGGACAGTGGAACACCGGGGAGCTGTTTTTT.

This rearrangement joins TRBV6-1 to TRBJ1-4; 7 bases agree with TRBD1. Germline trimming cut 1 base from V and 2 bases from J; bases unmatched to any gene: 1. The CDR3 is 15 residues long. Germline V lookup: CDR1 MNHNS, CDR2 SASEGT. The CDR3 coding sequence is TGTGCCAGCAGTGAAGACAGGGGCACTAATGAAAAACTGTTTTTT. This sequence encodes CASSEDRGTNEKLFF.

Here the CDR3 DNA reads TGTGCCAGTAGCGAGACCGGGACTAGCGGGGGTGCAGATACGCAGTATTTT. Amino acids: CASSETGTSGGADTQYF. The chain uses TRBV19 and TRBJ2-3; 14 bases map to TRBD2. CDR1 is LNHDA, CDR2 SQIVND, per germline (reference sequence). The CDR3 runs 17 residues. With V trimmed by 6 bases and J by 4 bases, 9 bases remained unmatched.

V gene TRBV19 combines with J gene TRBJ1-2; D is ambiguous. The germline V gene has CDR1 LNHDA and CDR2 SQIVND (reference sequence). V lost 6 bases and J lost 0, with 14 bases in between. The CDR3 extends over 15 amino acids. CDR3 sequence (DNA): TGTGCCAGTAGACAAGCGATGCAAACTAACTATGGCTACACCTTC. It codes for CASRQAMQTNYGYTF.

V gene TRBV10-3 combines with J gene TRBJ1-5, with unresolved D. The germline CDR1 and CDR2 sequences are ENHRY and SYGVKD. Trimming removed 3 bases from V and 1 base from J, with 4 bases in between. CDR3 length: 13 amino acids. CDR3 sequence reads: CAISDPSNQPQHF. CDR3 nucleotide sequence: TGTGCCATCAGTGATCCCAGCAATCAGCCCCAGCATTTT.

This chain joins TRBV9 and TRBJ2-4, with 7 bases identical to TRBD1. This CDR3 is 15 amino acids long. The V gene's germline CDR1 is SGDLS and CDR2 YYNGEE. Trimming removed 0 bases from V and 6 bases from J; junction bases left unmatched: 6. CDR3 residues: CASSVGSPGGNIQYF. The CDR3 region has the DNA TGTGCCAGCAGCGTAGGGTCCCCAGGGGGAAACATTCAGTACTTC.

The chain combines TRBV5-1 with TRBJ1-2, with TRBD1 matching over 7 bases. The CDR3 sequence is 14 residues long. CDR1 is SGHRS, CDR2 YFSETQ, per germline. V lost 2 bases and J lost 4; bases outside the gene matches: 5. CDR3 nucleotide sequence: TGCGCCAGCAGCTTAGGGGGACAGTTCTATGGCTACACCTTC. Amino acids: CASSLGGQFYGYTF.

The V gene is TRBV19, the J gene TRBJ1-2; D gene ambiguous. This CDR3 spans 16 amino acids. The germline V gene encodes CDR1 LNHDA and CDR2 SQIVND (reference sequence). Between the trimmed V and J ends, which lost 0 bases and 4 bases, there was a span of 15 bases. CDR3 in DNA: TGTGCCAGTAGTATAGATCACCGAGAGGGAGTCTATGGCTACACCTTC. Translating gives CASSIDHREGVYGYTF.

The rearrangement uses TRBV14 and TRBJ2-4; unclear D gene. The V end lost 0 bases, the J end lost 5 bases, and 23 bases lay between the germline ends. Germline V CDR1 and CDR2: SGHDN, FVKESK. The CDR3 runs to 19 residues. Here the CDR3 reads CASSQELKLGSRPENIQYF. In nucleotides, the CDR3 is TGTGCCAGCAGCCAAGAGTTAAAGTTAGGCTCCAGACCCGAAAACATTCAGTACTTC.

The chain employs TRBV7-9 and TRBJ1-2, with D maybe TRBD1 (5 bases). The V end lost 5 bases, the J end lost 7 bases, and 17 bases lay between the germline ends. The CDR3 sequence is 14 residues long. Germline values: CDR1 SEHNR, CDR2 FQNEAQ (reference sequence). The CDR3 sequence is CASSATAGLGGYTF. As DNA, the CDR3 is TGTGCCAGCAGCGCAACCGCAGGGCTGGGTGGCTACACCTTC.

V gene TRBV25-1 combines with J gene TRBJ1-2, with D uncertain. V dropped 7 bases and J dropped 8 bases, with 17 bases sitting between them. Germline V gene lookup returns CDR1 MGHDK and CDR2 SYGVNS. CDR3 length: 13 amino acids. CDR3 region: CASKGTQQWGYTF. Written as DNA, the CDR3 is TGTGCCAGCAAAGGAACCCAGCAATGGGGCTACACCTTC.

In this sample, this clone turned up once. J is TRBJ2-4 and V is TRBV19; 10 bases are shared with TRBD1. Germline V lookup: CDR1 LNHDA, CDR2 SQIVND (reference sequence). The length of the CDR3 is 22 residues. Trimming at V came to 1 base and at J to 0 bases, leaving 18 bases not matched to a gene. The DNA of the CDR3 is TGTGCCAGTAGTATAGGTCCTCAACTGCCGGGACAGGGGATGCTAGCCAAAAACATTCAGTACTTC. It specifies CASSIGPQLPGQGMLAKNIQYF.

The chain uses TRBV11-2 and TRBJ2-1, with 11 bases matching TRBD2. The V gene end was trimmed by 0 bases and the J gene end by 1 base; junction bases not matched to a gene: 5. Looked up from germline, CDR1 is SGHAT and CDR2 is FQNNGV. This CDR3 is built from 18 residues. In DNA, the CDR3 is TGTGCCAGCAGCTTAGACAGGGCTAGCGGGGGGTCCTACAATGAGCAGTTCTTC. Translated, it gives CASSLDRASGGSYNEQFF.

V usage is TRBV5-4 and J usage is TRBJ1-2; D unclear. The germline CDR1 and CDR2 sequences are SGHNT and YYREEE (reference sequence). The CDR3 has 16 residues. The germline V and J ends were trimmed by 1 base and 2 bases, with 15 bases remaining between them. In DNA form, the CDR3 reads TGTGCCAGCAGCTTGTTTTCGGCAGGAGGAAACTATGGCTACACCTTC. Translated, it gives CASSLFSAGGNYGYTF. Complete variable domain (other parts from reference TRBV5-4 and TRBJ1-2): ETGVTQSPTHLIKTRGQQVTLRCSSQSGHNTVSWYQQALGQGPQFIFQYYREEENGRGNFPPRFSGLQFPNYSSELNVNALELDDSALYLCASSLFSAGGNYGYTFGSGTRLTVV.

Of note for this clone: One junction end does not reproduce the germline sequence, and a read error may be involved. This chain connects TRBV5-1 to TRBJ1-5; D is unclear. The CDR3 has 15 residues. The V gene's germline CDR1 is SGHRS and CDR2 YFSETQ. The chain's CDR3 is CASSSGLGFDQPQHF. The CDR3 DNA follows: TGCGCCAGCAGCTCGGGTTTGGGGTTTGATCAACCCCAGCATTTT.

The DNA of the CDR3 is TGTGCCAGCTCACCGGACAGGGGCTATGGCTACACCTTC. Protein: CASSPDRGYGYTF. The chain is built from TRBV18 and TRBJ1-2; 9 bases map to TRBD1. CDR3 size: 13 residues. V shed 3 bases and J 4 bases; nucleotides not matched to a gene: 0. Germline V lookup: CDR1 KGHSH, CDR2 LQKENI. Full variable domain (remainder filled in from reference TRBV18 and TRBJ1-2): NAGVMQNPRHLVRRRGQEARLRCSPMKGHSHVYWYRQLPEEGLKFMVYLQKENIIDESGMPKERFSAEFPKEGPSILRIQQVVRGDSAAYFCASSPDRGYGYTFGSGTRLTVV.

The chain recombines TRBV12-3 or TRBV12-4 with TRBJ1-5, with D hard to call. This CDR3 has 13 residues. V was clipped by 2 bases and J by 9 bases, with 11 bases between them. In DNA, the CDR3 is TGTGCCAGCAGTTTAAATTCACGGGGGCCCCAGCATTTT. Residues: CASSLNSRGPQHF.

The rearrangement uses TRBV12-5 and TRBJ1-4; TRBD1 is a possible D gene (5 bases). Germline assignment: CDR1 LGHNT and CDR2 FRNRAP. This CDR3 is built from 14 residues. Trimming took 4 bases from V and 3 from J, leaving 9 bases between them. CDR3 coding DNA: TGTGCTAGTGGTTCAGGGTTGGCTAATGAAAAACTGTTTTTT. This gives the protein CASGSGLANEKLFF.

This clone was counted a few times. The chain uses TRBV3-1 (or the pseudogene TRBV3-2) and TRBJ1-2, with TRBD1 identical over 8 bases. J was trimmed by 2 bases and V by 1 base; bases with no gene match: 6. The CDR3 contains 16 residues. Germline CDR1 reads LGHDT; CDR2 reads YNNKEL (reference sequence). The CDR3 sequence: CASSQGTTGVNYGYTF. The CDR3 DNA is TGTGCCAGCAGCCAAGGTACGACAGGGGTGAACTATGGCTACACCTTC.

CDR3 in amino acids: CASSPTSGGTYEQYF. CDR3 bases: TGTGCCAGCAGTCCCACTAGCGGGGGTACCTACGAGCAGTACTTC. V and J are TRBV28 and TRBJ2-7; 11 bases line up with TRBD2. Germline assignment: CDR1 MDHEN and CDR2 SYDVKM. The CDR3 is 15 amino acids. J was trimmed by 2 bases and V by 5 bases; bases with no gene match: 5.

The CDR3 sequence: CASSVGASDADTQYF. The CDR3 DNA is TGTGCCAGCAGCGTAGGTGCTAGCGACGCAGATACGCAGTATTTT. The rearrangement uses TRBV9 and TRBJ2-3, with D possibly being TRBD2 (6 bases). The CDR3 runs 15 residues. Germline V lookup: CDR1 SGDLS, CDR2 YYNGEE. V gave up 0 bases and J gave up 4 bases, with 12 bases separating them.

The chain uses TRBV2 and TRBJ2-2, with 7 bases aligning to TRBD1. The germline V gene encodes CDR1 SNHLY and CDR2 FYNNEI. Trimming took 5 bases from V and 3 from J; bases not matched to a gene: 6. CDR3 length: 15 residues. The CDR3 region is CASSPDRAYTGELFF. The CDR3 bases are TGTGCCAGCAGTCCCGACAGGGCTTACACCGGGGAGCTGTTTTTT.

This chain connects TRBV5-1 to TRBJ2-3, with TRBD2 identical over 13 bases. The ends lost 4 bases at V and 4 bases at J; junction bases unmatched: 3. The CDR3 contains 15 residues. Germline CDR1 and CDR2: SGHRS and YFSETQ. The CDR3, as DNA: TGCGCCAGCAGCGCACTAGCGGGGGGGGCAGATACGCAGTATTTT. Translation: CASSALAGGADTQYF. Supplemented by reference TRBV5-1 and TRBJ2-3, the full variable domain reads KAGVTQTPRYLIKTRGQQVTLSCSPISGHRSVSWYQQTPGQGLQFLFEYFSETQRNKGNFPGRFSGRQFSNSRSEMNVSTLELGDSALYLCASSALAGGADTQYFGPGTRLTVL.

V is TRBV6-5 and J is TRBJ1-3; D is unresolved. The V and J ends lost 6 bases and 4 bases respectively, with 13 bases between them. CDR1 is MNHEY and CDR2 is SVGAGI in the germline V gene. CDR3 length: 14 amino acids. The CDR3 protein is CASRGRGSGNTIYF. The CDR3 nucleotides read TGTGCCAGCAGGGGTCGGGGATCCGGAAACACCATATATTTT.

This rearrangement joins TRBV28 to TRBJ1-5; a possible D gene is TRBD1 (6 bases). CDR1 is MDHEN and CDR2 is SYDVKM in the germline V gene. The CDR3 is 15 residues long. Trimming removed 2 bases from V and 5 bases from J, with 13 bases in between. This chain's CDR3 is CASSLRRGGYQPQHF. CDR3 nucleotides: TGTGCCAGCAGTTTAAGGAGGGGGGGCTATCAGCCCCAGCATTTT. The full variable domain, its missing parts supplied by reference TRBV28 and TRBJ1-5, is DVKVTQSSRYLVKRTGEKVFLECVQDMDHENMFWYRQDPGLGLRLIYFSYDVKMKEKGDIPEGYSVSREKKERFSLILESASTNQTSMYLCASSLRRGGYQPQHFGDGTRLSIL.